Each of the 32 T cell receptor beta chains below was sequenced from the same sample in a study of blood T cell repertoires in COVID-19. TCRdb keeps only in-frame clones here, not all; method: immunoSEQ multiplex PCR. Counted here are 150,000 to 200,000 clones, roughly 80% occurring once; the ten biggest clones make up 14%. Sequenced: peripheral blood. The receptors here all came from an elderly woman with acute or convalescent COVID-19.

The sample holds one count of this clone. The chain links TRBV29-1 to TRBJ1-4; 9 bases match TRBD1. The V gene end was trimmed by 6 bases and the J gene end by 8 bases; junction bases not matched to a gene: 4. This CDR3 is built from 12 residues. Looked up from germline, CDR1 is SQVTM and CDR2 is ANQGSEA. The CDR3 coding sequence is TGCAGCGTGGGACAGGGCCCCGAAAAACTGTTTTTT. Residues: CSVGQGPEKLFF. Complete variable domain (other parts from reference TRBV29-1 and TRBJ1-4): SAVISQKPSRDICQRGTSLTIQCQVDSQVTMMFWYRQQPGQSLTLIATANQGSEATYESGFVIDKFPISRPNLTFSTLTVSNMSPEDSSIYLCSVGQGPEKLFFGSGTQLSVL.

The rearrangement uses TRBV12-5 and TRBJ2-2, with TRBD2 identical over 11 bases. Germline V gene data show CDR1 as LGHNT and CDR2 as FRNRAP. This CDR3 contains 17 residues. V lost 7 bases and J lost 7; bases outside the gene matches: 14. CDR3 DNA: TGTGCTAGTGAAAGGGGTACGACTAGCGGGAATGTCGGGGAGCTGTTTTTT. It is translated as CASERGTTSGNVGELFF. The whole variable domain, filled in from reference TRBV12-5 and TRBJ2-2, reads DARVTQTPRHKVTEMGQEVTMRCQPILGHNTVFWYRQTMMQGLELLAYFRNRAPLDDSGMPKDRFSAEMPDATLATLKIQPSEPRDSAVYFCASERGTTSGNVGELFFGEGSRLTVL.

This clone turned up a few times. The chain joins TRBV18 to TRBJ1-2; 9 bases match TRBD1. After removal of 2 bases from V and 7 bases from J, the junction contained 5 bases not matched to a gene. This CDR3 region has 14 residues. Germline values: CDR1 KGHSH, CDR2 LQKENI. The CDR3 sequence is CASSPEQGARGYTF. CDR3 sequence (DNA): TGTGCCAGCTCACCAGAACAGGGGGCTCGTGGCTACACCTTC.

The chain employs TRBV11-2 and TRBJ2-5; possibly TRBD1 for D (6 bases). The germline V gene has CDR1 SGHAT and CDR2 FQNNGV. The ends were cut back, 5 bases at V and 3 bases at J, with 16 bases in the middle. CDR3 length equals 15 residues. The chain's CDR3 is CASSRAGTREETQYF. CDR3 DNA: TGTGCCAGCAGCCGAGCCGGGACAAGAGAAGAGACCCAGTACTTC.

The chain has TRBV21-1 and TRBJ1-4; the table's D gene call, TRBD1, was not cross checked with the DNA. TRBV21-1 is a recognized pseudogene. CDR3 length: 13 amino acids. CDR3 DNA sequence: TGTGCCAGCACAGGGGGCGTTGGAGAAAAACTGTTTTTT. It specifies CASTGGVGEKLFF.

The J gene is TRBJ1-3, the V gene TRBV18; 7 bases map to TRBD1. This CDR3 is 13 amino acids long. Losses at the gene ends were 8 bases for V and 1 base for J; bases not matched to a gene: 2. CDR1 and CDR2 (germline): KGHSH, LQKENI. CDR3 sequence reads: CASTTGSGNTIYF. CDR3 in DNA: TGTGCCAGCACGACAGGGTCTGGAAACACCATATATTTT. Filled out from reference TRBV18 and TRBJ1-3, the complete variable domain reads NAGVMQNPRHLVRRRGQEARLRCSPMKGHSHVYWYRQLPEEGLKFMVYLQKENIIDESGMPKERFSAEFPKEGPSILRIQQVVRGDSAAYFCASTTGSGNTIYFGEGSWLTVV.

The V and J genes are TRBV7-6 and TRBJ1-4; 9 bases are a match to TRBD1. Trimming at V came to 5 bases and at J to 8 bases, leaving 9 bases not matched to a gene. Per the germline V gene, CDR1 is SGHVS and CDR2 is FNYEAQ. This CDR3 region has 15 residues. The CDR3 coding sequence is TGTGCCAGCAGCCCGGGACAGGGATCGTTCGAAAAACTGTTTTTT. Protein: CASSPGQGSFEKLFF.

The V gene is TRBV5-1, the J gene TRBJ2-1, with TRBD2 matching over 7 bases. This CDR3 has 15 amino acids. CDR1 SGHRS and CDR2 YFSETQ come from the germline V gene. V dropped 0 bases and J dropped 9; count of bases not matched to a gene: 9. CDR3 region: CASSLGAGEPLEQFF. The CDR3 DNA sequence: TGCGCCAGCAGCTTGGGGGCGGGAGAGCCCCTTGAGCAGTTCTTC.

CDR3 nucleotide sequence: TGTGCCAGCGGCCCGGACGGACTACGGACAGATACGCAGTATTTT. This gives the protein CASGPDGLRTDTQYF. The chain employs TRBV6-5 and TRBJ2-3; possibly TRBD2 for D (6 bases). Trimming took off 8 bases at V and 3 bases at J, with 18 bases between the two ends. The CDR3 consists of 15 residues. Per germline, CDR1 MNHEY and CDR2 SVGAGI.

The CDR3 reads CAWSGGQGQTLHF. The CDR3 DNA sequence: TGTGCCTGGAGTGGGGGTCAGGGCCAGACCCTCCACTTT. This sequence joins TRBV30 and TRBJ1-6; D may be TRBD1 (5 bases). The germline V and J ends were trimmed by 1 base and 14 bases, with 15 bases remaining between them. CDR3 length equals 13 residues. Germline V CDR1 and CDR2: GTSNPN, SVGIG (reference sequence).

The chain has TRBV2 and TRBJ1-3; 7 bases match TRBD1. CDR3 length: 13 amino acids. The junction had 1 base not matched to a gene; V was cut back by 6 bases and J by 2 bases. Germline V lookup: CDR1 SNHLY, CDR2 FYNNEI. The CDR3: CASRTGPGNTIYF. CDR3 DNA: TGTGCCAGCAGGACAGGGCCTGGAAACACCATATATTTT.

CDR3 nucleotides: TGCGCCAGCAGCTTGTTGAGACAGGGGGCTCGGGGCGAGCAGTACTTC. Translation: CASSLLRQGARGEQYF. V usage is TRBV5-1 and J usage is TRBJ2-7, with 10 bases that match TRBD1. Looked up from germline, CDR1 is SGHRS and CDR2 is YFSETQ. The CDR3 spans 16 residues. Trimming removed 1 base from V and 6 bases from J; junction bases left unmatched: 10.

The chain recombines TRBV29-1 with TRBJ2-7, with 7 bases fitting TRBD1. Germline V gives CDR1 SQVTM, CDR2 ANQGSEA. CDR3 length: 11 residues. Germline trimming cut 6 bases from V and 3 bases from J; bases unmatched to any gene: 2. For the CDR3, the DNA is TGCAGCGTAGGGGACAGCTACGAGCAGTACTTC. Translating it yields CSVGDSYEQYF.

The rearrangement links TRBV4-2 to TRBJ2-1; D perhaps matches TRBD1 (6 bases). The germline gives CDR1 LGHNA, CDR2 YNFKEQ. This CDR3 is built from 19 residues. Trimming left V 3 bases short and J 0 bases short, with 21 bases between. CDR3 amino acids: CASSQDRSRGSPSYNEQFF. The CDR3 DNA sequence: TGTGCCAGCAGCCAGGATCGAAGCAGGGGATCCCCCTCCTACAATGAGCAGTTCTTC.

This chain connects TRBV5-5 to TRBJ2-7, with 7 bases aligning to TRBD1. The CDR3 runs to 14 residues. Germline CDR1 is SGHKS and CDR2 is YYEKEE (reference sequence). The J segment lost 8 bases and the V segment lost 4 bases, leaving 12 bases of the junction unmatched. The CDR3 loop reads CASSPATGSWQQYF. CDR3 nucleotide sequence: TGTGCCAGCAGCCCCGCGACAGGGTCCTGGCAGCAGTACTTC.

The genes are TRBV6-2 or TRBV6-3 and TRBJ2-7; 10 bases align to TRBD2. There are 16 residues in the CDR3. Germline loops: CDR1 MNHEY, CDR2 SVGEGT. Losses at the gene ends were 4 bases for V and 1 base for J; bases not matched to a gene: 7. Here the CDR3 reads CASSLRGLAASYEQYF. The CDR3 bases are TGTGCCAGCAGTTTGCGCGGACTAGCGGCTTCCTACGAGCAGTACTTC.

The V gene is TRBV6-5, the J gene TRBJ1-1; tentative D call: TRBD1 (5 bases). V was cut by 2 bases and J by 5 bases, with 15 bases left in between. The CDR3 runs 15 residues. Germline V gene data show CDR1 as MNHEY and CDR2 as SVGAGI. DNA of the CDR3: TGTGCCAGCAGTTACACTGGGGCGCGGACGACTGAAGCTTTCTTT. This sequence encodes CASSYTGARTTEAFF.

The V and J genes are TRBV25-1 and TRBJ2-1, with TRBD1 matching over 8 bases. CDR1 and CDR2 (germline): MGHDK, SYGVNS. The CDR3 has 13 residues. With V trimmed by 4 bases and J by 10 bases, 6 bases remained unmatched. CDR3 DNA: TGTGCCAGCAGTGCTCAAGACAGGGGCGAGCAGTTCTTC. It translates to CASSAQDRGEQFF. Combining the CDR3 with reference TRBV25-1 and TRBJ2-1 gives the whole variable domain EADIYQTPRYLVIGTGKKITLECSQTMGHDKMYWYQQDPGMELHLIHYSYGVNSTEKGDLSSESTVSRIRTEHFPLTLESARPSHTSQYLCASSAQDRGEQFFGPGTRLTVL.

The chain links TRBV29-1 to TRBJ1-5; TRBD1 agrees at 8 bases. The V gene's germline CDR1 is SQVTM and CDR2 ANQGSEA. V was pared by 7 bases and J by 5 bases, with 13 bases of the junction left unmatched. The CDR3 is 15 residues long. As DNA, the CDR3 is TGCAGCGCCCGGGGGTCTGGACAGGGATATCAGCCCCAGCATTTT. It codes for CSARGSGQGYQPQHF.

The CDR3 nucleotides read TGTGCTAGTGGTTTGTGGGTAGGGGGAAACACTGAAGCTTTCTTT. Encoded protein: CASGLWVGGNTEAFF. The gene calls are TRBV12-5 and TRBJ1-1; weak D call: TRBD1 (6 bases). From germline, CDR1 is LGHNT and CDR2 FRNRAP. V was trimmed by 2 bases and J by 2 bases, leaving 12 bases between them. The CDR3 covers 15 residues.

CDR3 nucleotides: TGTGCCAGCAGTCGGACAGGGTTCGATGGCTACACCTTC. Protein sequence: CASSRTGFDGYTF. The J gene is TRBJ1-2, the V gene TRBV6-5; TRBD1 aligns across 8 bases. Unmatched junction bases numbered 5, after V lost 5 bases and J lost 6 bases. The CDR3 length is 13 residues. From germline, CDR1 is MNHEY and CDR2 SVGAGI.

The V gene is TRBV28, the J gene TRBJ2-3, with 7 bases lining up with TRBD2. Germline values: CDR1 MDHEN, CDR2 SYDVKM. This CDR3 has 15 residues. The J segment lost 2 bases and the V segment lost 2 bases, leaving 4 bases of the junction unmatched. The chain's CDR3 is CASSLLAAFTDTQYF. CDR3 sequence (DNA): TGTGCCAGCAGTTTACTAGCGGCCTTCACAGATACGCAGTATTTT.

The chain recombines TRBV19 with TRBJ2-6, with a weak D call TRBD1 (5 bases). Trimming shortened V by 4 bases and J by 4 bases, and 17 bases separated the two germline ends. Germline V gene sequence: CDR1 LNHDA, CDR2 SQIVND (reference sequence). The CDR3 consists of 17 residues. The CDR3 region has the DNA TGTGCCAGTAGTAGTCAGGGCCTCGTCGCGGGGGCCAACGTCCTGACTTTC. Its protein is CASSSQGLVAGANVLTF.

The rearrangement joins TRBV11-2 to TRBJ1-5; a possible D gene is TRBD1 (6 bases). Germline CDR1 reads SGHAT; CDR2 reads FQNNGV. The CDR3 sequence is 13 residues long. The V and J ends lost 0 bases and 15 bases respectively, with 15 bases between them. The chain's CDR3 is CASSLEQGGRSHF. CDR3 sequence (DNA): TGTGCCAGCAGCTTAGAACAGGGTGGGCGTTCGCATTTT.

The rearrangement uses TRBV19 and TRBJ1-3; TRBD1 matches at 7 bases. The CDR3 has 16 residues. Trimming at V came to 5 bases and at J to 0 bases, leaving 7 bases not matched to a gene. Germline V gives CDR1 LNHDA, CDR2 SQIVND (reference sequence). CDR3 DNA sequence: TGTGCCAGTAGTTGGAGTGGGACAGCCTCTGGAAACACCATATATTTT. This translates into CASSWSGTASGNTIYF. Supplemented by reference TRBV19 and TRBJ1-3, the full variable domain reads DGGITQSPKYLFRKEGQNVTLSCEQNLNHDAMYWYRQDPGQGLRLIYYSQIVNDFQKGDIAEGYSVSREKKESFPLTVTSAQKNPTAFYLCASSWSGTASGNTIYFGEGSWLTVV.

V and J are TRBV6-1 and TRBJ2-2; D is undetermined. Germline CDR1 and CDR2: MNHNS and SASEGT. This CDR3 contains 15 residues. V was trimmed by 3 bases and J by 6 bases, leaving 14 bases between them. This chain's CDR3 is CASSERWRSAGELFF. The CDR3 region has the DNA TGTGCCAGCAGTGAGAGATGGAGATCCGCCGGGGAGCTGTTTTTT.

V and J are TRBV7-9 and TRBJ1-1; D is possibly TRBD1 (6 bases). This CDR3 comprises 13 residues. The germline V gene encodes CDR1 SEHNR and CDR2 FQNEAQ (reference sequence). V was clipped by 8 bases and J by 4 bases, with 14 bases between them. CDR3 nucleotides: TGTGCCAGCGGGACAAATCTGCGCACTGAAGCTTTCTTT. This codes for CASGTNLRTEAFF.

The gene calls are TRBV6-6 and TRBJ1-1; TRBD1 aligns across 8 bases. Germline CDR1 is MNHNY and CDR2 is SVGAGI (reference sequence). The CDR3 is 13 amino acids. V shed 0 bases, J shed 11 bases, and the junction held 5 bases outside the gene matches. The CDR3 is CASSYSGTGLAFF. The CDR3 DNA reads TGTGCCAGCAGTTACTCCGGGACAGGTCTGGCTTTCTTT.

Worth noting for this clone: A read error may produce the germline difference seen at one junction end. The gene calls are TRBV18 and TRBJ2-7; 8 bases agree with TRBD2. Germline V gene lookup returns CDR1 KGHSH and CDR2 LQKENI. The length of the CDR3 is 15 residues. The CDR3 loop reads CASSPPGLVSYEQYF. The CDR3, as DNA: TGTGCCAGCTCCCCACCGGGACTAGTTTCCTACGAGCAGTACTTC.

The rearrangement links TRBV7-2 to TRBJ1-6; possible D gene TRBD1, 5 bases. CDR3 length equals 18 residues. V lost 3 bases and J lost 0, with 15 bases in between. CDR1 is SGHTA, CDR2 FQGNSA, per germline. The CDR3, as DNA: TGTGCCAGCAGCTTGAGTCTGGGCGGGGGCTCCTATAATTCACCCCTCCACTTT. Encoded protein: CASSLSLGGGSYNSPLHF.

This chain joins TRBV7-6 and TRBJ1-2, with a weak D call TRBD1 (5 bases). The length of the CDR3 is 12 residues. Germline CDR1 is SGHVS and CDR2 is FNYEAQ. V lost 3 bases to trimming and J lost 10 bases, with 12 bases between them. The CDR3, as DNA: TGTGCCAGCAGCTTTGACCAGGGAACCTACACCTTC. Amino acids: CASSFDQGTYTF.

This chain links TRBV7-9 with TRBJ1-4, with 7 bases matching TRBD1. The V and J ends lost 5 bases and 5 bases, in that order; junction bases with no gene match: 11. The CDR3 is made up of 16 amino acids. The V gene's germline CDR1 is SEHNR and CDR2 FQNEAQ (reference sequence). CDR3 amino acids: CASSPWLGTENEKLFF. The CDR3 bases are TGTGCCAGCAGCCCGTGGTTAGGGACAGAGAATGAAAAACTGTTTTTT.